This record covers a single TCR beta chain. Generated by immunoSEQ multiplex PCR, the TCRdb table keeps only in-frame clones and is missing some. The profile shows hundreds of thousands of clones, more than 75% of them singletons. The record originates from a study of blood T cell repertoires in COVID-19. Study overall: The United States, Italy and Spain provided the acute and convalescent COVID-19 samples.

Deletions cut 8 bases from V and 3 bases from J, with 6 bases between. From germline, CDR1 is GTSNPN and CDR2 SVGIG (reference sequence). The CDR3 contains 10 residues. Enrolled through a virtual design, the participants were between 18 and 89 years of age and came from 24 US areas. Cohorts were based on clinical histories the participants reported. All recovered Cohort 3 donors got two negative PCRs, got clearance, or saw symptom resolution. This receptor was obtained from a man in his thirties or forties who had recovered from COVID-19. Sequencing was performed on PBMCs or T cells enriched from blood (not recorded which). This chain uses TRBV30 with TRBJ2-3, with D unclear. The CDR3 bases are TGTGCCAGCGTAACAGATACGCAGTATTTT. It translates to CASVTDTQYF.